This paragraph covers one TCR beta chain sequence. Its antigen is not identified. The sample originates from a study of early T cells in non-severe SARS-CoV-2 infection. Background on the study: The input, bulk RNA from unsorted whole blood, was sequenced, and chains were unpaired. Study-level points and caveats: Matching with VDJdb favored anti-spike CD8 responses (missing private and CD4 specificities).

Trimming stripped 6 bases from V and 5 bases from J, with 10 bases between. This CDR3 spans 12 amino acids. CDR1 is DFQATT, CDR2 SNEGSKA, per germline (reference sequence). The TCR library protocol attached unique molecular identifiers to the individual cDNA molecules. TCRdb reprocessed the 5' RACE reads with MiXCR, giving one entry per CDR3 protein. The repertoire consists of roughly 80,000 distinct CDR3 sequences, with approximately 11% occurring once and the leading ten covering about 12%. The source is an adult who was a healthcare worker with PCR-confirmed SARS-CoV-2 infection or an uninfected control (not recorded which). The V call is TRBV20-1, the J call TRBJ2-2; maybe TRBD2 (6 bases). The sample in question was whole blood, obtained at baseline. CDR3 sequence reads: CSAGTVTGELFF. As DNA, the CDR3 is TGCAGTGCAGGGACTGTGACCGGGGAGCTGTTTTTT.